This T cell receptor beta chain was captured by sequencing in a study of a mutant IDH1 vaccine in newly diagnosed glioma. Libraries were prepared by immunoSEQ multiplex PCR; TCRdb keeps only in-frame clonotypes and omits some of them. The sample contains around 53,000 clones, 86% of which appear only once. Overall study results and limits: Vaccination induced immune responses in 93.3% of patients.

Regarding this clone: Its antigen is not identified.

Germline V CDR1 and CDR2: ENHRY, SYGVKD. The ends were cut back, 6 bases at V and 0 bases at J, with 14 bases in the middle. The CDR3 runs to 15 residues. Time point described: baseline, week 1 (first vaccination visit). Treatment meaning: pre-vaccination baseline after standard-of-care therapy. Each of the donors came in with new WHO grade 3 or 4 astrocytomas that were IDH1-mutant and ATRX-lost. The rearrangement joins TRBV10-3 to TRBJ1-1; tentatively, D is TRBD1 (5 bases). The sequence came from a man aged 40-49 years with glioma. Sequenced here: PBMCs, sampled from a glioma patient treated with radiotherapy, temozolomide or both. CDR3 in DNA: TGTGCCATCAGCGACAGAGATGGGATGAACACTGAAGCTTTCTTT. It encodes CAISDRDGMNTEAFF.